This T cell receptor beta chain comes out of a study of blood T cell repertoires in COVID-19. Source study methods: Scientists estimated how many nucleated cells there were by amplifying reference gene primers. Sequencing used immunoSEQ multiplex PCR; TCRdb keeps in-frame clones, though not all of them. That table supplies the V and J calls and clone size; D and trimming were determined from the DNA. The data hold 380,000 or so clones, with about 90% observed a single time. The table lists this clone with a count of one. CDR3 length: 17 residues. Germline V lookup: CDR1 LNHDA, CDR2 SQIVND (reference sequence). V shed 2 bases, J shed 0 bases, and the junction held 7 bases outside the gene matches.

The TCR originated in a middle-aged man with acute or convalescent COVID-19. The chain carries TRBV19 and TRBJ1-5; 7 bases are a match to TRBD1. The sample comprised peripheral blood. The CDR3 DNA sequence: TGTGCCAGTAGTATACGAGGACAGGTGCTTAGCAATCAGCCCCAGCATTTT. Translated: CASSIRGQVLSNQPQHF.